This T cell receptor beta chain was sequenced for a study of T cell responses to AZD1222 COVID-19 vaccine. Study summary: Analyses pooled second doses at about 4 or about 12 weeks. Regarding the study as a whole: Repertoires were sampled only after the peak T cell response. Donors in the cohort were predominantly white British and more often female, and clonal diversity was possibly underestimated.

TCRdb's table, derived via immunoSEQ multiplex PCR, lists solely in-frame clones and lacks some. The data hold roughly 100,000 clones, with about 90% observed a single time. Concerning this clone itself: The antigen remains unidentified.

Per germline, CDR1 KGHSH and CDR2 LQKENI. The CDR3 is made up of 16 amino acids. Trimming took 0 bases from V and 0 from J; bases not matched to a gene: 1. V usage is TRBV18 and J usage is TRBJ2-1; 8 positions agree with TRBD1. The sample was peripheral blood, taken on day 0 of AZD1222 vaccination. The TCR was taken from an adult in good health. The CDR3 DNA is TGTGCCAGCTCACCACCCCAGGGGGCCTCCTACAATGAGCAGTTCTTC. Translated: CASSPPQGASYNEQFF.